Sequencing of this T cell receptor (beta chain) was carried out in a study of blood T cell repertoires in COVID-19 (TCRdb year 2020). About the study as a whole: Samples covering the acute and convalescent phases of COVID-19 were provided by collaborators in the United States, Italy and Spain. The repertoires were released in a freely available public database meant as a resource for research on the immune response to SARS-CoV-2. Nearly every sample came with metadata listing a de-identified subject ID, COVID-19 status, age in years and sex. Deeply sampled blood TCRbeta repertoires from subjects exposed to, actively infected with, or recovered from COVID-19 were included in the dataset. The samples were drawn from the first 160 participants of the ongoing ImmuneRACE study and from over 950 subjects provided by 6 global collaborators. Where available, HLA class I and class II types were taken from metadata supplied by the sample provider and were not determined by assay-based typing. The prospective study material was composed of cDNA or gDNA derived from T cells, B-cell-depleted T cells, or PBMCs. What the work shows at the level of the full study, not this receptor alone: The amount of clinical and demographic metadata varied by source and participant and was provided uncurated.

Participants in the prospective study were enrolled through a virtual design, were aged roughly 18 to 90 years, and lived in 24 United States geographic areas. Cohort assignment in the prospective study relied on participant-reported clinical history from a screening survey and a study questionnaire. A participant counted as exposed if, within 2 weeks of entering the study, that participant had been in contact with someone who had a PCR-confirmed or clinician-diagnosed COVID-19 case. Each participant in the prospective study had whole blood, serum and a nasopharyngeal or oropharyngeal swab collected by mobile phlebotomists. Participants in the prospective study had the option to provide additional blood draws and questionnaires over a 2-month period. Before DNA extraction, prospective study blood samples were shipped either frozen or at room temperature. About this clone itself: Which antigen it targets is not known. No much larger clone is present one base from it, and per-base qualities are unavailable.

The immunoSEQ Assay, a bias-controlled multiplex PCR, was used to amplify TCRbeta CDR3 regions from genomic DNA. The paper's processing steps were these. The number of nucleated cells in each sample was estimated from the amplification of reference gene primers within the assay. To quantify the absolute abundance of each unique TCRbeta CDR3 rearrangement, sequence reads were collapsed and filtered. For each sample, productive Simpson clonality was calculated as the square root of Simpson's diversity index over productive rearrangements. Entries here come from immuneACCESS through TCRdb and include only in-frame sequences with V and J called. Some clones fail to appear in such tables; in the studies checked, an unresolved V gene covers under half of the shortfall, and the cause of the remainder is unknown. The DNA was the basis for D and trimming; V, J and clone size are from that table. The sample records roughly 240,000 clones, roughly 80% of which are singletons. Jointly, the top ten make up less than 4% of the sample.

Input material: PBMCs or T cells enriched from blood (not recorded which). This TCR was sampled from a woman in her 40s who had been exposed to COVID-19.

The nucleotide sequence is TGTGCCAGCAGTTCACGGACTAGACACCACGAGCAGTACTTC. This is translated as CASSSRTRHHEQYF. The V and J genes are TRBV6-5 and TRBJ2-7, with 7 bases matching TRBD2. The CDR3 runs 14 residues from the cysteine to the phenylalanine. Left in the record is the CDR3 DNA by itself, 42 bases read in frame from the first base. CDR1 and CDR2 were assigned from the germline V gene as MNHEY and SVGAGI. Trimming takes 4 bases off V and 5 bases off J; junction bases not matched to a gene: 8.